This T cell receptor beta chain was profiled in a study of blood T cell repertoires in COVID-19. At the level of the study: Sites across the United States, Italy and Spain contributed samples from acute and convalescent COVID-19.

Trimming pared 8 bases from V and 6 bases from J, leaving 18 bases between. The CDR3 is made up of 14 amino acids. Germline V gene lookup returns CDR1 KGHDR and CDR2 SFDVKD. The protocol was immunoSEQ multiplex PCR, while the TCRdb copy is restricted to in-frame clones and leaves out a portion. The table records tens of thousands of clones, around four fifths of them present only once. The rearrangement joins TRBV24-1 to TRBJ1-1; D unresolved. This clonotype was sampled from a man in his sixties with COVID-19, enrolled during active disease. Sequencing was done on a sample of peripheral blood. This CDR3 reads CATIRGGRVAEAFF. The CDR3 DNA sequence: TGTGCCACCATAAGAGGAGGGCGAGTGGCTGAAGCTTTCTTT.